This is a list of T cell receptor beta chains from one sample in a study of cytomegalovirus exposure and HLA in healthy donors. Using immunoSEQ multiplex PCR, the repertoire was profiled, and TCRdb retains in-frame clones only, with some absent. The sample features 60,000 to 80,000 clones, with approximately 0.78% in its top ten. Sequenced: PBMCs. These receptors were taken from a boy aged 10-17 years in good health and CMV-seronegative. Each CDR3 is given with its conserved first and last residue. The D gene is left open where the match is weak.

cdr3_aa: CASSERGDRYYEQYF
cdr3_nt: TGTGCCAGCAGTGAGCGGGGGGACAGATACTACGAGCAGTACTTC
d_call: -
j_call: TRBJ2-7
v_call: TRBV6-1

cdr3_aa: CSVEDGGELTTSSYNEQFF
cdr3_nt: TGCAGCGTTGAAGATGGCGGCGAGCTAACGACGAGCTCCTACAATGAGCAGTTCTTC
d_call: -
j_call: TRBJ2-1
v_call: TRBV29-1

cdr3_aa: CAWGLRQSNYGYTF
cdr3_nt: TGTGCCTGGGGCCTCCGACAGAGTAACTATGGCTACACCTTC
d_call: -
j_call: TRBJ1-2
v_call: TRBV30

cdr3_aa: CASQVGFGDSPLHF
cdr3_nt: TGTGCCAGCCAAGTGGGGTTCGGGGATTCACCCCTCCACTTT
d_call: -
j_call: TRBJ1-6
v_call: TRBV6-1

cdr3_aa: CASSSSGTGGGGYTF
cdr3_nt: TGTGCCAGCAGCTCATCCGGGACAGGGGGCGGTGGCTACACCTTC
d_call: TRBD1
j_call: TRBJ1-2
v_call: TRBV7-9

cdr3_aa: CASSLERDEQYF
cdr3_nt: TGTGCCAGCAGCTTGGAGAGGGACGAGCAGTACTTC
d_call: -
j_call: TRBJ2-7
v_call: TRBV5-6

cdr3_aa: CASSAGQGGIQPQHF
cdr3_nt: TGTGCCAGCAGTGCGGGACAGGGAGGGATTCAGCCCCAGCATTTT
d_call: TRBD1
j_call: TRBJ1-5
v_call: TRBV6-1

cdr3_aa: CASSFGTGDFWNGYTF
cdr3_nt: TGTGCCAGCAGCTTCGGGACAGGGGATTTTTGGAATGGCTACACCTTC
d_call: TRBD1
j_call: TRBJ1-2
v_call: TRBV7-9

cdr3_aa: CASSQGQGTGDGYGYTF
cdr3_nt: TGCGCCAGCAGCCAAGGCCAGGGGACAGGGGATGGATATGGCTACACCTTC
d_call: TRBD1
j_call: TRBJ1-2
v_call: TRBV4-1

cdr3_aa: CASRRQGTATGELFF
cdr3_nt: TGTGCCAGCAGACGGCAGGGGACGGCCACCGGGGAGCTGTTTTTT
d_call: -
j_call: TRBJ2-2
v_call: TRBV6-5

cdr3_aa: CASSLGGGNQPQHF
cdr3_nt: TGCGCCAGCAGCTTGGGGGGAGGCAATCAGCCCCAGCATTTT
d_call: -
j_call: TRBJ1-5
v_call: TRBV5-1

cdr3_aa: CASSYRYRGGNQPQHF
cdr3_nt: TGTGCCAGCAGTTACCGTTACAGGGGAGGCAATCAGCCCCAGCATTTT
d_call: TRBD1
j_call: TRBJ1-5
v_call: TRBV6-5

cdr3_aa: CAIRAGDSYEQYF
cdr3_nt: TGTGCCATCCGGGCGGGAGACTCCTACGAGCAGTACTTC
d_call: TRBD2
j_call: TRBJ2-7
v_call: TRBV10-3

cdr3_aa: CASSTTGGYTF
cdr3_nt: TGTGCCAGTAGCACAACAGGAGGCTACACCTTC
d_call: -
j_call: TRBJ1-2
v_call: TRBV19

cdr3_aa: CASSETTGSYEQYF
cdr3_nt: TGTGCCAGCAGTGAAACGACAGGTTCCTACGAGCAGTACTTC
d_call: -
j_call: TRBJ2-7
v_call: TRBV6-1

cdr3_aa: CSVSSLNEQYF
cdr3_nt: TGCAGCGTTTCGAGTCTGAACGAGCAGTACTTC
d_call: -
j_call: TRBJ2-7
v_call: TRBV29-1

cdr3_aa: CASSSRVAGDNEQFF
cdr3_nt: TGTGCCAGCAGCTCTCGTGTAGCGGGGGACAATGAGCAGTTCTTC
d_call: TRBD2
j_call: TRBJ2-1
v_call: TRBV11-2

cdr3_aa: CASSLSTGNEQFF
cdr3_nt: TGTGCCAGCAGCCTTTCGACAGGGAATGAGCAGTTCTTC
d_call: TRBD1
j_call: TRBJ2-1
v_call: TRBV7-3

cdr3_aa: CASSLAGGHYGYTF
cdr3_nt: TGTGCCAGCAGCTTAGCAGGGGGCCATTATGGCTACACCTTC
d_call: TRBD1
j_call: TRBJ1-2
v_call: TRBV7-9

cdr3_aa: CASRRGDEQFF
cdr3_nt: TGTGCCAGCCGTCGGGGGGATGAGCAGTTCTTC
d_call: TRBD2
j_call: TRBJ2-1
v_call: TRBV19

cdr3_aa: CASSLGSGYSDTQYF
cdr3_nt: TGCGCCAGCAGCTTGGGGTCAGGGTATTCAGATACGCAGTATTTT
d_call: -
j_call: TRBJ2-3
v_call: TRBV5-1

cdr3_aa: CASSQGEGYGYTF
cdr3_nt: TGTGCCAGCAGCCAAGGGGAGGGGTATGGCTACACCTTC
d_call: -
j_call: TRBJ1-2
v_call: TRBV4-2

cdr3_aa: CASSIAGTGSYNEQFF
cdr3_nt: TGTGCCAGTAGTATAGCTGGGACAGGGAGCTACAATGAGCAGTTCTTC
d_call: TRBD1
j_call: TRBJ2-1
v_call: TRBV19

cdr3_aa: CATSTDRTRQETQYF
cdr3_nt: TGTGCCACCAGCACCGACAGGACCCGACAAGAGACCCAGTACTTC
d_call: -
j_call: TRBJ2-5
v_call: TRBV15

cdr3_aa: CASRRTSGSTDTQYF
cdr3_nt: TGCGCCAGCAGGCGCACTAGCGGCAGCACAGATACGCAGTATTTT
d_call: TRBD2
j_call: TRBJ2-3
v_call: TRBV5-1